The 11 T cell receptor beta chains presented below share a single source sample, sequenced in a study of monozygotic twins with inflammatory bowel disease. TCRdb reprocessed the 5' RACE reads and stores each CDR3 protein as one record, lacking DNA. This listing includes under 200,000 distinct CDR3 sequences. Sample: blood. These TCRs come from a human donor with ulcerative colitis or Crohn's disease, or a healthy co-twin of an affected twin (not recorded which).

The genes are TRBV11-2 and TRBJ2-2; the TCRdb D gene call, TRBD2, has no DNA to confirm it. Germline V gene lookup returns CDR1 SGHAT and CDR2 FQNNGV. This CDR3 region has 15 residues. CDR3 loop: CASSLRGTGTGELFF.

The chain uses TRBV7-2 and TRBJ1-1; TCRdb's D gene call, TRBD1, goes unchecked for lack of DNA. The germline V gene encodes CDR1 SGHTA and CDR2 FQGNSA. The CDR3 extends over 14 amino acids. The CDR3 is CASSRTGWNTEAFF.

The V gene is TRBV29-1, the J gene TRBJ1-1; TCRdb outputs TRBD1, but without DNA this stays unchecked. The CDR3 totals 13 residues. Germline CDR1 is SQVTM and CDR2 is ANQGSEA. CDR3 loop: CTTQGLPNTEAFF.

The chain employs TRBV20-1 and TRBJ2-1; checking the TCRdb D call of TRBD2 is not possible without DNA. The CDR3 sequence is 16 residues long. CDR1 is DFQATT, CDR2 SNEGSKA, per germline (reference sequence). The CDR3: CSASGVGGGAYNEQFF.

V gene TRBV5-1 combines with J gene TRBJ2-2; as DNA is missing, the TRBD2 call by TCRdb cannot be tested. Germline assignment: CDR1 SGHRS and CDR2 YFSETQ. The CDR3 contains 15 residues. The CDR3: CASSFEREVTGELFF.

The J gene is TRBJ2-1, the V gene TRBV28; the D call from TCRdb, TRBD2, cannot be confirmed without DNA. Germline V gives CDR1 MDHEN, CDR2 SYDVKM. CDR3 size: 13 residues. The CDR3 protein is CASSPYTRSGQFF. Using reference TRBV28 and TRBJ2-1 for the parts outside the CDR3, the full variable domain is DVKVTQSSRYLVKRTGEKVFLECVQDMDHENMFWYRQDPGLGLRLIYFSYDVKMKEKGDIPEGYSVSREKKERFSLILESASTNQTSMYLCASSPYTRSGQFFGPGTRLTVL.

The chain combines TRBV7-8 with TRBJ1-6; TCRdb's D call of TRBD1 is untestable without DNA. The CDR3 sequence is 14 residues long. From germline, CDR1 is SGHVS and CDR2 FQNEAQ. CDR3 loop: CASSYRVVNSPLHF.

The CDR3 reads CSARDTGKGGQETQYF. V gene TRBV20-1 combines with J gene TRBJ2-5; the D call from TCRdb, TRBD1, cannot be confirmed without DNA. CDR1 is DFQATT and CDR2 is SNEGSKA in the germline V gene (reference sequence). The CDR3 loop spans 16 amino acids.

V usage is TRBV4-3 and J usage is TRBJ1-5; TCRdb's D gene call, TRBD1, goes unchecked for lack of DNA. The CDR3 sequence is 14 residues long. Germline V gene sequence: CDR1 LGHNA, CDR2 YSLEER. The CDR3 region is CASSQDGQGDPQHF.

This rearrangement joins TRBV12-3 or TRBV12-4 to TRBJ2-5; TCRdb's assignment of TRBD2 cannot be checked, as there is no DNA. The CDR3 has 15 residues. This CDR3 reads CASSFTSGGSRTQYF.

J is TRBJ2-1 and V is TRBV14; there is no DNA to check the TCRdb D call of TRBD1. Germline V gene lookup returns CDR1 SGHDN and CDR2 FVKESK. CDR3 length equals 13 residues. The CDR3 loop reads CASRRQGYNEQFF. The full variable domain, with the rest looked up from reference TRBV14 and TRBJ2-1, is EAGVTQFPSHSVIEKGQTVTLRCDPISGHDNLYWYRRVMGKEIKFLLHFVKESKQDESGMPNNRFLAERTGGTYSTLKVQPAELEDSGVYFCASRRQGYNEQFFGPGTRLTVL.